This TCR beta chain stems from a study of immune characterization of retroperitoneal liposarcoma. MiXCR was run by TCRdb on the PCR reads, yielding one entry per CDR3 protein. Among about 19,000 distinct CDR3 sequences, around 40% were seen once, and the ten largest hold about 7.8%. From germline, CDR1 is SGHTA and CDR2 FQGNSA. The CDR3 is 13 residues long. This clonotype showed up just a few times. The receptor was derived from a male donor with retroperitoneal liposarcoma. The rearrangement joins TRBV7-2 to TRBJ2-5; the D call may be TRBD1 or TRBD2 (6 bases each). The DNA end is more similar to TRBJ2-1, so the J call may be wrong. Sequences were obtained from blood. This CDR3 is CASSRGPQETQFF. The CDR3 DNA is TGTGCCAGCAGTCGGGGGCCCCAAGAGACCCAGTTCTTC.